This T cell receptor beta chain derives from a study of Ad26.COV2.S vaccination and SARS-CoV-2 variants. The method was immunoSEQ multiplex PCR; TCRdb's version includes in-frame clones alone and lacks a portion of them. Altogether roughly 400,000 clones are present, roughly 90% being singletons, with the ten largest covering roughly 1.7%. Germline CDR1 SEHNR, CDR2 FQNEAQ (reference sequence). The CDR3 loop spans 16 amino acids. V shed 5 bases, J shed 0 bases, and the junction held 8 bases outside the gene matches. The sample's treatment: around 19 received Ad26.COV2.S at low or high dose, single or two shots; 5 received placebo; per-sample allocation not given. Day 63 after the first vaccine or placebo injection was the time point for sampling.

The chain couples TRBV7-9 to TRBJ1-2, with 8 positions matching TRBD1. The clonotype comes from a person aged 18-60 years who received the Ad26.COV2.S COVID-19 vaccine or a placebo. Sample: peripheral blood, taken in a trial of Ad26.COV2.S vaccine versus placebo. The CDR3 region is CASSRDRLASNYGYTF. The CDR3 DNA reads as TGTGCCAGCAGCCGGGACAGGTTGGCCTCTAACTATGGCTACACCTTC.